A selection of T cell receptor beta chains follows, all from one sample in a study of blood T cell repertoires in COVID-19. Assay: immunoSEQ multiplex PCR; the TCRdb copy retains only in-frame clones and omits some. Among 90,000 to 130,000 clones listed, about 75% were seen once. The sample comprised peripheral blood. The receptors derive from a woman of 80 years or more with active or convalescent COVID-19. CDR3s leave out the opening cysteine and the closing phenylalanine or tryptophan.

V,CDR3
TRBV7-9,ASSLEAGGPF
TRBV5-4,ASSSPASATGELF
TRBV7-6,ASSLGGVAGEQY
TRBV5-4,ASGPGTGGLFGTEAF
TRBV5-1,ASSLGTGRGDTEAF
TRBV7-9,ASSLGLFTYNEQF
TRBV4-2,ASSLPGGVNEKLF
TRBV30,AWSVGLAGTETQY
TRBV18,ASSPPSSGRIYEQY
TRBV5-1,ASSLWDGGQETQY
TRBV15,ATSRGAGLSSYEQY
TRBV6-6,ASSYTGFYGYT
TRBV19,ASSGSWTGGETQY
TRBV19,ASSMMAGATYEQY
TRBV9,ASSRSGPSSYNEQF
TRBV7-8,ASSLAQGAIYNEQF
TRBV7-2,ASSSAGVSYNEQF
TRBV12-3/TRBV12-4,ASSQTSVETQY
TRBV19,ASTVGMSSEKLF
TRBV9,ASSQGRGYYGYT
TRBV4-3,ASSQKALSGTGSYEQY
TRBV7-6,ASSSRPRTSGSSYEQY
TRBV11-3,ASSSYTGELF
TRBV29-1,SAAGQLNTEAF
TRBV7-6,ASSAHPSGSYYEQY
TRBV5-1,ASSLQGFRTEAF
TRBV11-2,ASSLQPGWAGEDEQY
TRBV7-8,ASTYHRGNNEQF
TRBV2,ASSLVEGGHSPLH
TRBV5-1,ASQRGPENTIY
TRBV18,ASSPPPTSGAYEQY
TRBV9,ASSVASGKDTQY
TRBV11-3,ASSLKLAGFYEQY
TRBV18,ASSSTANYGYT
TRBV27,ASSLGRAETQY
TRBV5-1,ASSLGQGHSPLH
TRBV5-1,ASSHGTAAGNTIY
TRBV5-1,ASSQPPGGLTEAF
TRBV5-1,ASSLSSGRADYEQY
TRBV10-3,AISESNGQGI
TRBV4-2,ASSQLAGVGETQY
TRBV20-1,SALRVVEQY
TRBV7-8,ASSSNRVGYT
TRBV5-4,ASSWARGGLMAEAF
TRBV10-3,AIGTTPDTQY
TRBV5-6,ASSLRMGLQPQH
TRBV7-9,ASRREADEQY
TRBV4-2,ASSRAMGAGMNTEAF
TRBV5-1,ASSLIPNYGYT
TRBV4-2,ASSQFWQGGSPLH
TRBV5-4,ASSLGTSGYNEQF
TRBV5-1,ASSLSFGTGYNEQF
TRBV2,ASTPGQLEAF
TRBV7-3,ASSLSGGVGYT